This T cell receptor beta chain was captured by sequencing in a study of a mutant IDH1 vaccine in newly diagnosed glioma. Study overall: Commencement of vaccination occurred 4-6 weeks following radiotherapy alone, or concurrently with temozolomide cycles. Week 35 brought visit V12, which was followed by visit V13 at week 47.

After removal of 0 bases from V and 4 bases from J, the junction contained 8 bases not matched to a gene. Per the germline V gene, CDR1 is MGHRA and CDR2 is YSYEKL. CDR3 size: 16 residues. The time point here: week 47, end of study. Each dose of the vaccine consisted of 300 ug of mutant IDH1 20-mer peptide, with topical imiquimod. Measured with immunoSEQ multiplex PCR; TCRdb has only the in-frame clones, and not every one. The sample has over 30,000 clones, over 75% seen once. In the case of this clone: Its antigen remains unidentified.

The chain is built from TRBV4-1 and TRBJ2-7; 8 nucleotides align to TRBD2. This clonotype originated in a middle-aged woman with glioma. The material sequenced was PBMCs, taken from a glioma patient whose treatment included an IDH1 peptide vaccine. DNA for the CDR3: TGCGCCAGCAGCCAAGATCAGGTCGGGAGGGCGTACGAGCAGTACTTC. Protein: CASSQDQVGRAYEQYF.